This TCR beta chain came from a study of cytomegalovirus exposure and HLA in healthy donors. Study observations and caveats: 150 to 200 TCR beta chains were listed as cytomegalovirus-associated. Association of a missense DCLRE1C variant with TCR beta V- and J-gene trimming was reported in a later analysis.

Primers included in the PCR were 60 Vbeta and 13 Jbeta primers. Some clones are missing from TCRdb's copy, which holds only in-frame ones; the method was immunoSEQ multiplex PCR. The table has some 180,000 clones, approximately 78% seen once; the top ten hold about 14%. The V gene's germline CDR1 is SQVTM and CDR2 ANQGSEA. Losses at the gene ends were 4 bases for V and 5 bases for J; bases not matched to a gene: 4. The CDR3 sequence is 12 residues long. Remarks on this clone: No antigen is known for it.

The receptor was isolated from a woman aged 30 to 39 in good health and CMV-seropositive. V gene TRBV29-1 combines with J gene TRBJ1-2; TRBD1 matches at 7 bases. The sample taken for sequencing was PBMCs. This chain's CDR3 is CSVGTGQYGYTF. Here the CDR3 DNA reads TGCAGCGTTGGGACAGGACAATATGGCTACACCTTC.